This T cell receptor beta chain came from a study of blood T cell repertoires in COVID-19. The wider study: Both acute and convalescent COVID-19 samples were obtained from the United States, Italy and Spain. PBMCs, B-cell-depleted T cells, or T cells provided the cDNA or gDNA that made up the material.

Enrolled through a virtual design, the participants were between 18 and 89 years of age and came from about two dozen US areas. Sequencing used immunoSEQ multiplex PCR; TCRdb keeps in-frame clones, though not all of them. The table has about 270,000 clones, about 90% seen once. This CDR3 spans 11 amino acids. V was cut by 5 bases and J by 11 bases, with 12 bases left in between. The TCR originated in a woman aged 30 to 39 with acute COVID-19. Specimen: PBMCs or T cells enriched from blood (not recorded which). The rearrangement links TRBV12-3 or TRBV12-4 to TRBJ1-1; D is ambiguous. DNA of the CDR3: TGTGCCAGCAGTCTAGAACTGTCGGCTTTCTTT. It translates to CASSLELSAFF.